The present TCR beta chain was sequenced within a study of CD8 T cells in Susac syndrome. Each Susac syndrome patient had definite or probable disease by recently defined criteria. TEMRA cells were FACS-enriched, and CD8+ and CD4+ T cells were isolated negatively. Trimming removed 5 bases from V and 5 bases from J, with 7 bases in between. This CDR3 is built from 12 residues. The germline gives CDR1 SGDLS, CDR2 YYNGEE. RNA in amounts of about 0.5 to 1 ug was reverse transcribed with random hexamers. Multiplex PCR with immunoSEQ amplified the TCR beta CDR3 across 54 Vbeta and 13 Jbeta. TCRdb processed the immunoSEQ multiplex PCR reads anew with MiXCR; each CDR3 protein has one entry. The table has roughly 100,000 distinct CDR3 sequences, just under 95% seen once.

Sequencing used CD4+ T cells from PBMCs. The V call is TRBV9, the J call TRBJ2-2; the D is unclear. The TCR sequence derives from a human donor with Susac syndrome. CDR3 region: CASSWVTGELFF. The CDR3 DNA is TGTGCCAGCAGTTGGGTGACCGGGGAGCTGTTTTTT.